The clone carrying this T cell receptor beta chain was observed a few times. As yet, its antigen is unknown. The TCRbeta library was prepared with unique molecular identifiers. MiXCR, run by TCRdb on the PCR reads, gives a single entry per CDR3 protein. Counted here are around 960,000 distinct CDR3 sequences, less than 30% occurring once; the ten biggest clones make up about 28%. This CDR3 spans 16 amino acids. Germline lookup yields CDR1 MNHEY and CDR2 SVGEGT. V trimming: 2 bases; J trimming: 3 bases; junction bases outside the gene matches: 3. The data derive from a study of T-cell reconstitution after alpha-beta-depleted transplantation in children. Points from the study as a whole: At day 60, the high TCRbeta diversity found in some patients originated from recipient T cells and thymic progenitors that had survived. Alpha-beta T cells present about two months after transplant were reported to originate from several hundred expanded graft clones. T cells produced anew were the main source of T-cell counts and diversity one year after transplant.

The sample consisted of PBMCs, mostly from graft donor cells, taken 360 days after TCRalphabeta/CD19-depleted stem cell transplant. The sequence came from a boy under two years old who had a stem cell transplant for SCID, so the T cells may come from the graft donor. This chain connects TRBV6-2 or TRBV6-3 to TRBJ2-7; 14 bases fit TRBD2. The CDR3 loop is CASSYRGLAGDYEQYF. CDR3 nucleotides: TGTGCCAGCAGTTACCGGGGACTAGCGGGGGACTACGAGCAGTACTTC.